The next 28 T cell receptor beta chains were all read from a single sample in a study of blood T cell repertoires in COVID-19. Sequencing used immunoSEQ multiplex PCR; TCRdb keeps in-frame clones, though not all of them. This sample has some 100,000 clones, with 86% found just once. Source material: peripheral blood. The receptors derive from a man aged 45-60 years with acute or convalescent COVID-19.

This clone was detected only a few times. The J gene is TRBJ2-7, the V gene TRBV5-8; tentatively, D is TRBD2 (6 bases). There are 13 residues in the CDR3. Germline CDR1 SGHTS, CDR2 YDEGEE. V was shortened by 5 bases and J by 7 bases, with 16 bases between the two germline ends. In DNA form, the CDR3 reads TGTGCCAGCAGGGGGGGATTGGCACGGGAGCAGTACTTC. Its protein product is CASRGGLAREQYF.

The V gene is TRBV5-1, the J gene TRBJ2-3, with 16 positions matching TRBD2. Germline CDR1 SGHRS, CDR2 YFSETQ. J lost 3 bases, V lost 4 bases, and 8 bases had no gene match. CDR3 length: 18 amino acids. Written as DNA, the CDR3 is TGCGCCAGCAGCAGTCCGGGACTAGCGGGAGGGTTGACAGATACGCAGTATTTT. Its translation is CASSSPGLAGGLTDTQYF.

The gene calls are TRBV23-1 and TRBJ1-3, with D hard to call. TRBV23-1 counts as an open reading frame of uncertain function. This CDR3 spans 18 amino acids. Trimming took 2 bases from V and 0 from J, leaving 17 bases between them. The CDR3 protein is CASSQTGTGDYSGNTIYF. The DNA for the CDR3 is TGCGCCAGCAGTCAAACGGGAACCGGAGACTACTCTGGAAACACCATATATTTT.

V gene TRBV3-1 (or the pseudogene TRBV3-2) combines with J gene TRBJ1-1, with 8 bases that match TRBD1. From germline, CDR1 is LGHDT and CDR2 YNNKEL (reference sequence). V was pared by 2 bases and J by 0 bases, with 2 bases of the junction left unmatched. The CDR3 length is 15 residues. In DNA form, the CDR3 reads TGTGCCAGCAGCCAACGACAGGGGTTGAACACTGAAGCTTTCTTT. Translated, it gives CASSQRQGLNTEAFF.

This chain uses TRBV2 with TRBJ2-5, with 7 bases matching TRBD1. Germline CDR1 reads SNHLY; CDR2 reads FYNNEI. Germline trimming cut 4 bases from V and 5 bases from J; bases unmatched to any gene: 4. This CDR3 is built from 13 residues. The CDR3 protein is CASSVTGVETQYF. In DNA, the CDR3 is TGTGCCAGCAGTGTTACAGGGGTTGAGACCCAGTACTTC.

Written as DNA, the CDR3 is TGTGCCAGCAGCTTTTCCGCGACAGCCGTCACCGGGGAGCTGTTTTTT. Translated, it gives CASSFSATAVTGELFF. The chain links TRBV11-2 to TRBJ2-2; D is perhaps TRBD1 (5 bases). The germline gives CDR1 SGHAT, CDR2 FQNNGV. V dropped 3 bases and J dropped 4 bases, with 15 bases sitting between them. The CDR3 covers 16 residues.

V gene TRBV9 combines with J gene TRBJ2-1; D possibly corresponds to TRBD2 (6 bases). The CDR3 has 15 amino acids. Germline V gene lookup returns CDR1 SGDLS and CDR2 YYNGEE. V was trimmed by 1 base and J by 2 bases, leaving 10 bases between them. CDR3 in amino acids: CASSVSGSTYNEQFF. The CDR3, as DNA: TGTGCCAGCAGCGTAAGCGGGTCCACCTACAATGAGCAGTTCTTC. Full variable domain (remainder filled in from reference TRBV9 and TRBJ2-1): DSGVTQTPKHLITATGQRVTLRCSPRSGDLSVYWYQQSLDQGLQFLIQYYNGEERAKGNILERFSAQQFPDLHSELNLSSLELGDSALYFCASSVSGSTYNEQFFGPGTRLTVL.

The chain joins TRBV19 to TRBJ1-4; tentatively, D is TRBD1 (6 bases). In germline, CDR1 is LNHDA, CDR2 SQIVND (reference sequence). The CDR3 runs 13 residues. Trimming left V 8 bases short and J 8 bases short, with 15 bases between. This CDR3 is CASGDQGTEKLFF. The CDR3 DNA reads TGTGCCAGTGGGGACCAGGGGACCGAAAAACTGTTTTTT.

V is TRBV7-9 and J is TRBJ1-5, with 7 nucleotides matching TRBD1. There are 16 residues in the CDR3. Germline CDR1 reads SEHNR; CDR2 reads FQNEAQ (reference sequence). V lost 1 base and J lost 3; bases outside the gene matches: 6. CDR3 loop: CASSLGQGVDNQPQHF. The CDR3 DNA sequence: TGTGCCAGCAGCTTAGGACAGGGAGTTGACAATCAGCCCCAGCATTTT.

The rearrangement uses TRBV4-1 and TRBJ1-3; D is uncertain. Germline V CDR1 and CDR2: MGHRA, YSYEKL. The CDR3 is 16 residues long. V was trimmed by 1 base and J by 4 bases, leaving 14 bases between them. CDR3 coding DNA: TGCGCCAGCAGCCAAGGACAAAGGCTCCGCGGAAACACCATATATTTT. Translated, it gives CASSQGQRLRGNTIYF.

This chain connects TRBV11-2 to TRBJ1-1; the D gene is possibly TRBD1 (5 bases). Germline V CDR1 and CDR2: SGHAT, FQNNGV. This CDR3 is built from 13 residues. V lost 8 bases, J lost 1 base, and 11 bases lay in between. In nucleotides, the CDR3 is TGTGCCAGCTCCCCTGGGGCGAACACTGAAGCTTTCTTT. It encodes CASSPGANTEAFF. Full variable domain (missing parts from reference TRBV11-2 and TRBJ1-1): EAGVAQSPRYKIIEKRQSVAFWCNPISGHATLYWYQQILGQGPKLLIQFQNNGVVDDSQLPKDRFSAERLKGVDSTLKIQPAKLEDSAVYLCASSPGANTEAFFGQGTRLTVV.

This chain connects TRBV19 to TRBJ1-2; tentatively, D is TRBD1 (6 bases). Looked up from germline, CDR1 is LNHDA and CDR2 is SQIVND (reference sequence). V lost 1 base and J lost 6, with 15 bases in between. The CDR3 contains 15 residues. Written as DNA, the CDR3 is TGTGCCAGTAGTATAGTTGAGACAGGATTAAATGGCTACACCTTC. Its protein product is CASSIVETGLNGYTF.

Comment on this clone: One junction end does not reproduce the germline sequence, and a read error may be involved. This rearrangement joins TRBV10-3 to TRBJ2-1; 7 bases are shared with TRBD2. This CDR3 spans 12 amino acids. Germline CDR1 is ENHRY and CDR2 is SYGVKD. The CDR3 here is CAISELVREKIF. In DNA, the CDR3 is TGTGCCATCAGTGAGTTGGTGCGGGAGAAGATCTTC.

The chain has TRBV30 and TRBJ2-7, with 10 bases fitting TRBD2. Losses at the gene ends were 5 bases for V and 0 bases for J; bases not matched to a gene: 7. CDR1 GTSNPN and CDR2 SVGIG come from the germline V gene (reference sequence). This CDR3 contains 15 residues. The CDR3 sequence: CAWGEGTSVSYEQYF. DNA of the CDR3: TGTGCCTGGGGCGAGGGGACTAGCGTCTCCTACGAGCAGTACTTC.

The rearrangement links TRBV6-6 to TRBJ2-1; 7 positions match TRBD2. The V gene end was trimmed by 7 bases and the J gene end by 2 bases; junction bases not matched to a gene: 5. The CDR3 runs 14 residues. Germline V gene sequence: CDR1 MNHNY, CDR2 SVGAGI (reference sequence). CDR3 sequence reads: CASTQSGAYNEQFF. The CDR3 DNA reads TGTGCCAGCACCCAAAGCGGGGCCTACAATGAGCAGTTCTTC.

V gene TRBV2 combines with J gene TRBJ2-1; TRBD2 is a possible D gene (6 bases). Trimming shortened V by 1 base and J by 9 bases, and 19 bases separated the two germline ends. CDR3 length equals 16 residues. Per the germline V gene, CDR1 is SNHLY and CDR2 is FYNNEI. As DNA, the CDR3 is TGTGCCAGCAGTGAAGGCACGTTCAGGAGGGGAGGTGAGCAGTTCTTC. Translated, it gives CASSEGTFRRGGEQFF.

V gene TRBV18 combines with J gene TRBJ2-1; 9 bases are a match to TRBD2. After removal of 2 bases from V and 8 bases from J, the junction contained 7 bases not matched to a gene. Germline V lookup: CDR1 KGHSH, CDR2 LQKENI. CDR3 size: 15 residues. This chain's CDR3 is CASSPLASGIDEQFF. The CDR3 coding sequence is TGTGCCAGCTCACCATTGGCTAGCGGGATCGATGAGCAGTTCTTC.

The chain employs TRBV18 and TRBJ1-5, with D unclear. The V and J ends lost 0 bases and 2 bases respectively, with 14 bases between them. In germline, CDR1 is KGHSH, CDR2 LQKENI. This CDR3 is built from 17 residues. As DNA, the CDR3 is TGTGCCAGCTCACCACCGGATGGGGTGCGGGGCAATCAGCCCCAGCATTTT. Translation gives CASSPPDGVRGNQPQHF.

The V call is TRBV11-3, the J call TRBJ1-2; 8 positions agree with TRBD1. Germline loops: CDR1 SGHNT, CDR2 YENEEA. J gave up 4 bases and V 4 bases, and 5 bases lay outside the gene matches. This CDR3 region has 14 residues. The chain's CDR3 is CASSSRGQGYGYTF. CDR3 in DNA: TGTGCCAGCAGCTCCCGCGGACAGGGCTATGGCTACACCTTC.

This clone was detected only once. The chain combines TRBV5-4 with TRBJ2-7; 7 nucleotides line up with TRBD1. The CDR3 consists of 13 residues. Germline values: CDR1 SGHNT, CDR2 YYREEE (reference sequence). J gave up 5 bases and V 4 bases, and 6 bases lay outside the gene matches. CDR3 sequence reads: CASSPDRADEQYF. CDR3 bases: TGTGCCAGCAGCCCCGACAGGGCCGACGAGCAGTACTTC.

The chain combines TRBV12-3 or TRBV12-4 with TRBJ2-3; D unclear. This CDR3 comprises 11 residues. Trimming pared 7 bases from V and 2 bases from J, leaving 4 bases between. In DNA, the CDR3 is TGTGCCAGCACTAACACAGATACGCAGTATTTT. This codes for CASTNTDTQYF.

The CDR3 DNA reads as TGCAGCATCAGGACTAGTAGGAGGAATGAGCAGTTCTTC. It is translated as CSIRTSRRNEQFF. The chain joins TRBV29-1 to TRBJ2-1; TRBD2 matches 7 bases. V lost 8 bases, J lost 7 bases, and 11 bases stayed unmatched. This CDR3 has 13 amino acids. Looked up from germline, CDR1 is SQVTM and CDR2 is ANQGSEA.

The V and J genes are TRBV12-5 and TRBJ2-1, with 7 bases fitting TRBD2. From germline, CDR1 is LGHNT and CDR2 FRNRAP. The CDR3 has 17 residues. V lost 0 bases, J lost 4 bases, and 9 bases stayed unmatched. Written as DNA, the CDR3 is TGTGCTAGTGGTTTGGTACGGAGCGGGGCAGGATACAATGAGCAGTTCTTC. Protein sequence: CASGLVRSGAGYNEQFF. Complete variable domain (other parts from reference TRBV12-5 and TRBJ2-1): DARVTQTPRHKVTEMGQEVTMRCQPILGHNTVFWYRQTMMQGLELLAYFRNRAPLDDSGMPKDRFSAEMPDATLATLKIQPSEPRDSAVYFCASGLVRSGAGYNEQFFGPGTRLTVL.

In its sample, this clone was seen a few times. The chain carries TRBV18 and TRBJ2-2; 10 bases map to TRBD1. V dropped 4 bases and J dropped 6; count of bases not matched to a gene: 2. Germline CDR1 is KGHSH and CDR2 is LQKENI. The CDR3 is made up of 14 amino acids. CDR3 loop: CASSRTGGPGELFF. CDR3 nucleotide sequence: TGTGCCAGCTCACGGACAGGGGGTCCCGGGGAGCTGTTTTTT.

This rearrangement joins TRBV19 to TRBJ2-7; a weak D match, TRBD2 (6 bases). Germline V CDR1 and CDR2: LNHDA, SQIVND (reference sequence). The CDR3 totals 15 residues. V gave up 2 bases and J gave up 4 bases, with 15 bases separating them. The CDR3 DNA reads TGTGCCAGTAGTATAAGTTCCGGGAGAGATTACGAGCAGTACTTC. This translates into CASSISSGRDYEQYF.

This chain uses TRBV4-2 with TRBJ2-1; TRBD2 matches 12 bases. The CDR3 runs 17 residues. From germline, CDR1 is LGHNA and CDR2 YNFKEQ. J was trimmed by 5 bases and V by 4 bases; bases with no gene match: 9. The CDR3 is CASSLNGRTSGNNEQFF. The CDR3 DNA sequence: TGTGCCAGCAGCCTAAATGGGAGGACTAGCGGGAACAATGAGCAGTTCTTC.

The chain has TRBV6-5 and TRBJ1-2; possible D gene TRBD1, 6 bases. Germline V lookup: CDR1 MNHEY, CDR2 SVGAGI. This CDR3 contains 14 residues. Trimming left V 6 bases short and J 3 bases short, with 14 bases between. CDR3 DNA sequence: TGTGCCAGCAGAACCTTGACAGGCTACTATGGCTACACCTTC. Amino acids: CASRTLTGYYGYTF.

The CDR3 coding sequence is TGTGCCAGCAGTTTAGGGGACAGCGGGAGGGAGTACTTC. Translated: CASSLGDSGREYF. The gene calls are TRBV12-3 or TRBV12-4 and TRBJ2-7; TRBD2 agrees at 10 bases. The CDR3 contains 13 residues. The V segment lost 1 base and the J segment 11 bases; nucleotides outside the gene matches: 5.